These 25 T cell receptor beta chains came from one sample sequenced in a study of human T cells and chemical hapten exposure. Time point defined: patch test 1, 2 weeks after DPC sensitization. Treatment here: therapeutic diphenylcyclopropenone sensitization with weekly scalp DPC. TCRdb redid the calling of the RACE reads with MiXCR, one entry per CDR3 protein. The sample lists some 180,000 distinct CDR3 sequences, about 20% occurring once. The sample here was whole blood, taken in connection with sensitization to the hapten diphenylcyclopropenone (DPC). The receptors here all came from a woman aged 45-60 years with alopecia areata. Some clones in this sample may be carry-over from other donors' samples.

The gene calls are TRBV7-2 and TRBJ2-1; the D gene could be TRBD1 or TRBD2 (5 bases each). V was cut by 0 bases and J by 8 bases, with 20 bases left in between. CDR1 and CDR2 from the germline V gene are SGHTA and FQGNSA. This CDR3 contains 17 residues. CDR3 sequence: CASSLARRGRLSYEQFF. The DNA of the CDR3 is TGTGCCAGCAGCTTAGCGAGACGGGGCCGACTTTCGTATGAGCAGTTCTTC. Variable domain in full (rest from reference TRBV7-2 and TRBJ2-1): GAGVSQSPSNKVTEKGKDVELRCDPISGHTALYWYRQSLGQGLEFLIYFQGNSAPDKSGLPSDRFSAERTGGSVSTLTIQRTQQEDSAVYLCASSLARRGRLSYEQFFGPGTRLTVL.

This chain links TRBV7-9 with TRBJ2-2, with D maybe TRBD1 (6 bases). The CDR3 length is 19 residues. Looked up from germline, CDR1 is SEHNR and CDR2 is FQNEAQ (reference sequence). V was pared by 5 bases and J by 5 bases, with 27 bases between. The CDR3 is CASSRSRARTAPRTGELFF. DNA of the CDR3: TGTGCCAGCAGCCGCAGCAGAGCGAGGACAGCTCCGAGGACCGGGGAGCTGTTTTTT.

In its sample, this clonotype was seen a few times. The rearrangement joins TRBV5-1 to TRBJ2-2, with D possibly matching TRBD2 (5 bases). Germline V lookup: CDR1 SGHRS, CDR2 YFSETQ. Trimming removed 4 bases from V and 0 bases from J, with 13 bases in between. This CDR3 has 16 residues. The CDR3 here is CASSTGNYANTGELFF. CDR3 nucleotides: TGCGCCAGCAGCACGGGAAATTACGCGAACACCGGGGAGCTGTTTTTT.

This clonotype was observed once. The chain employs TRBV11-2 and TRBJ2-3; D is perhaps TRBD2 (6 bases). The CDR3 is 15 amino acids. Trimming took off 7 bases at V and 2 bases at J, with 16 bases between the two ends. Germline V gene lookup returns CDR1 SGHAT and CDR2 FQNNGV. CDR3: CASTVGTLSTDTQYF. The CDR3 bases are TGTGCCAGCACCGTGGGGACTCTCTCCACAGATACGCAGTATTTT.

This clonotype was counted only a few times. V and J are TRBV5-1 and TRBJ2-1; tentative D call: TRBD2 (6 bases). The CDR3 covers 14 residues. V gave up 3 bases and J gave up 10 bases, with 17 bases separating them. Germline V lookup: CDR1 SGHRS, CDR2 YFSETQ. The CDR3 DNA sequence: TGCGCCAGCAGCTCCCTCGAGATAAGCGGGGAGCAGTTCTTC. Amino acid sequence: CASSSLEISGEQFF.

The chain combines TRBV7-9 with TRBJ2-3, with TRBD1 matching over 10 bases. CDR3 length equals 16 residues. CDR1 SEHNR and CDR2 FQNEAQ come from the germline V gene (reference sequence). The V gene end was trimmed by 5 bases and the J gene end by 2 bases; junction bases not matched to a gene: 7. DNA for the CDR3: TGTGCCAGCAGCGGCTGGGACAGGGGAAACACAGATACGCAGTATTTT. This sequence encodes CASSGWDRGNTDTQYF.

V gene TRBV2 combines with J gene TRBJ2-2; no definite D call. Looked up from germline, CDR1 is SNHLY and CDR2 is FYNNEI. V was pared by 4 bases and J by 5 bases, with 5 bases between. The CDR3 runs to 12 residues. CDR3 DNA: TGTGCCAGCAGTGGTGAAACCGGGGAGCTGTTTTTT. Its translation: CASSGETGELFF.

For the CDR3, the DNA is TGTGCCAGCAGTTTAGTTCAAATCGATGGCTACACCTTC. Protein sequence: CASSLVQIDGYTF. The rearrangement uses TRBV12-3 or TRBV12-4 and TRBJ1-2; no clear D gene. The CDR3 length is 13 residues. Trimming took 1 base from V and 6 from J, leaving 9 bases between them.

In the case of this clonotype: Sequence at one end of the junction differs from germline and may be a read error. The genes are TRBV4-2 and TRBJ1-2; D call uncertain. From germline, CDR1 is LGHNA and CDR2 YNFKEQ. CDR3 length: 13 residues. The CDR3 loop is CASSQDGENGYNF. The DNA of the CDR3 is TGTGCCAGCAGCCAAGATGGAGAGAATGGCTACAACTTC.

The V gene is TRBV5-1, the J gene TRBJ2-1; TRBD2 agrees at 16 bases. The V gene's germline CDR1 is SGHRS and CDR2 YFSETQ. With V trimmed by 4 bases and J by 12 bases, 7 bases remained unmatched. The CDR3 extends over 15 amino acids. The DNA for the CDR3 is TGCGCCAGCAGCCCGGGACTAGCGGGAGGGCCGGGGCAGTTCTTC. It is translated as CASSPGLAGGPGQFF.

The chain couples TRBV5-1 to TRBJ2-7; D not resolved. V lost 7 bases and J lost 6, with 20 bases in between. The CDR3 runs to 14 residues. Germline CDR1 SGHRS, CDR2 YFSETQ. CDR3 nucleotides: TGCGCCAGCGGACCGACTGGGCCCCTTAGCGAGCAGTACTTC. Protein sequence: CASGPTGPLSEQYF.

V and J are TRBV9 and TRBJ2-1; D perhaps matches TRBD2 (6 bases). The CDR3 is 15 amino acids. Trimming cost V 0 bases and J 8 bases, with 15 bases left between them. The V gene's germline CDR1 is SGDLS and CDR2 YYNGEE. The CDR3: CASSVGTGDLDEQFF. DNA of the CDR3: TGTGCCAGCAGCGTAGGGACGGGGGACTTGGATGAGCAGTTCTTC.

The V gene is TRBV10-3, the J gene TRBJ2-7; D gene ambiguous. The CDR3 has 13 residues. The V end lost 5 bases, the J end lost 1 base, and 9 bases lay between the germline ends. In germline, CDR1 is ENHRY, CDR2 SYGVKD. The CDR3: CAISRALSYEQYF. CDR3 DNA sequence: TGTGCCATCAGTAGGGCATTATCCTACGAGCAGTACTTC.

The chain uses TRBV28 and TRBJ2-7; the D gene is possibly TRBD2 (5 bases). The germline V gene has CDR1 MDHEN and CDR2 SYDVKM. CDR3 length: 11 residues. Trimming stripped 10 bases from V and 4 bases from J, with 11 bases between. CDR3 protein: CATLGIYEQYF. CDR3 nucleotide sequence: TGTGCCACCCTCGGGATTTACGAGCAGTACTTC.

The chain joins TRBV14 to TRBJ2-7, with TRBD1 identical over 9 bases. This CDR3 spans 15 amino acids. Germline lookup yields CDR1 SGHDN and CDR2 FVKESK. J gave up 2 bases and V 4 bases, and 6 bases lay outside the gene matches. Written as DNA, the CDR3 is TGTGCCAGCAGCCCTAGGACAGGGGCTACCTACGAGCAGTACTTC. Translation gives CASSPRTGATYEQYF. The full variable domain, with the rest looked up from reference TRBV14 and TRBJ2-7, is EAGVTQFPSHSVIEKGQTVTLRCDPISGHDNLYWYRRVMGKEIKFLLHFVKESKQDESGMPNNRFLAERTGGTYSTLKVQPAELEDSGVYFCASSPRTGATYEQYFGPGTRLTVT.

V is TRBV29-1 and J is TRBJ2-2, with 7 bases aligning to TRBD2. V gave up 7 bases and J gave up 0 bases; unmatched junction bases: 5. Germline assignment: CDR1 SQVTM and CDR2 ANQGSEA. This CDR3 contains 14 residues. The CDR3 DNA is TGCAGCGCCAAGCGGGGTACGAACACCGGGGAGCTGTTTTTT. As protein: CSAKRGTNTGELFF.

This clonotype was seen only a few times. The rearrangement joins TRBV3-1 to TRBJ2-1, with no clear D. Trimming removed 1 base from V and 3 bases from J, with 10 bases in between. Germline V gene sequence: CDR1 LGHDT, CDR2 YNNKEL (reference sequence). The CDR3 is 15 amino acids. This CDR3 reads CASSQGPQDYNEQFF. For the CDR3, the DNA is TGTGCCAGCAGCCAAGGACCGCAGGACTACAATGAGCAGTTCTTC.

The genes are TRBV20-1 and TRBJ1-5, with TRBD1 identical over 9 bases. The ends lost 5 bases at V and 3 bases at J; junction bases unmatched: 2. Germline V gene sequence: CDR1 DFQATT, CDR2 SNEGSKA (reference sequence). The CDR3 contains 13 residues. The DNA of the CDR3 is TGCAGTGCTGGACAGGGGATCAATCAGCCCCAGCATTTT. This translates into CSAGQGINQPQHF.

The rearrangement uses TRBV2 and TRBJ2-1; 10 positions agree with TRBD2. This CDR3 is 14 amino acids long. Germline-derived CDR1 and CDR2 are SNHLY and FYNNEI. V lost 5 bases and J lost 12; bases outside the gene matches: 10. CDR3 sequence reads: CASSPLAGAGVQFF. In DNA, the CDR3 is TGTGCCAGCAGTCCGCTAGCGGGAGCCGGGGTGCAGTTCTTC.

The chain carries TRBV11-2 and TRBJ2-1; D may be TRBD2 (6 bases). The V gene's germline CDR1 is SGHAT and CDR2 FQNNGV. The CDR3 length is 16 residues. V dropped 5 bases and J dropped 0 bases, with 14 bases sitting between them. The CDR3 bases are TGTGCCAGCAGCCCGGTAGGCGGGACCTCCTACAATGAGCAGTTCTTC. Translating it yields CASSPVGGTSYNEQFF.

This sequence joins TRBV13 and TRBJ1-6; D uncertain. V was cut by 2 bases and J by 7 bases, with 12 bases left in between. Germline V gene data show CDR1 as PRHDT and CDR2 as FYEKMQ (reference sequence). This CDR3 comprises 15 residues. The CDR3 region is CASSLRRGTNSPLHF. The CDR3 region has the DNA TGTGCCAGCAGCTTAAGGCGGGGTACAAATTCACCCCTCCACTTT.

This chain links TRBV11-2 with TRBJ2-3; D perhaps matches TRBD1 (5 bases). This CDR3 comprises 14 residues. Germline V gene data show CDR1 as SGHAT and CDR2 as FQNNGV. The V and J ends lost 7 bases and 5 bases respectively, with 16 bases between them. DNA for the CDR3: TGTGCCAGCAATTGGGGCAGGGTAGGAGATACGCAGTATTTT. It translates to CASNWGRVGDTQYF. Full variable domain (missing parts from reference TRBV11-2 and TRBJ2-3): EAGVAQSPRYKIIEKRQSVAFWCNPISGHATLYWYQQILGQGPKLLIQFQNNGVVDDSQLPKDRFSAERLKGVDSTLKIQPAKLEDSAVYLCASNWGRVGDTQYFGPGTRLTVL.

This clonotype was seen only once. The genes are TRBV7-2 and TRBJ2-2; weak D call: TRBD2 (5 bases). The CDR3 length is 16 residues. With 0 bases removed from V and 0 bases from J, the gap between germline ends came to 8 bases. The germline gives CDR1 SGHTA, CDR2 FQGNSA. Here the CDR3 reads CASSLATIANTGELFF. The CDR3 DNA reads as TGTGCCAGCAGCTTAGCGACTATAGCGAACACCGGGGAGCTGTTTTTT.

This rearrangement joins TRBV6-2 or TRBV6-3 to TRBJ2-7; the D is unclear. The V end was cut by 8 bases, the J end by 2 bases, with 10 bases between. Germline lookup yields CDR1 MNHEY and CDR2 SVGEGT. The CDR3 is 12 residues long. The CDR3 sequence is CASSSFPYEQYF. In DNA form, the CDR3 reads TGTGCCAGCTCTTCTTTTCCCTACGAGCAGTACTTC.

Only a few counts were recorded for this clonotype. The chain combines TRBV12-3 or TRBV12-4 with TRBJ2-3, with unresolved D. This CDR3 has 13 amino acids. The ends were cut back, 3 bases at V and 3 bases at J, with 7 bases in the middle. This CDR3 is CASSLISTDTQYF. The DNA of the CDR3 is TGTGCCAGCAGTTTGATAAGTACAGATACGCAGTATTTT.